The 17 T cell receptor beta chains in this list originate from one sample, sequenced in a study of metastatic and nonmetastatic thyroid tumors. All patients were treatment-naive before thyroid surgery. Via MiXCR, TCRdb re-called the PCR reads. The top ten clones hold around 4.7% of a sample with approximately 30,000 clones, around 15% of them seen once. Input material: blood. The origin of the receptors is a female donor with papillary thyroid cancer or a benign thyroid nodule (not recorded which). Some clones in this sample may be carry-over from other donors' samples.

V is TRBV7-8 and J is TRBJ2-7; no clear D. The CDR3 length is 13 residues. In germline, CDR1 is SGHVS, CDR2 FQNEAQ. V dropped 4 bases and J dropped 4 bases, with 11 bases sitting between them. CDR3 residues: CASSWGSWYEQYF. The DNA for the CDR3 is TGTGCCAGCAGCTGGGGAAGTTGGTACGAGCAGTACTTC.

The V call is TRBV7-9, the J call TRBJ1-1; D gene ambiguous. The CDR3 is made up of 13 amino acids. Trimming pared 3 bases from V and 5 bases from J, leaving 10 bases between. Germline V gene lookup returns CDR1 SEHNR and CDR2 FQNEAQ (reference sequence). CDR3 DNA: TGTGCCAGCAGCTTGGGAGGTACGACTGAAGCTTTCTTT. As protein: CASSLGGTTEAFF. Full variable domain (missing parts from reference TRBV7-9 and TRBJ1-1): DTGVSQNPRHKITKRGQNVTFRCDPISEHNRLYWYRQTLGQGPEFLTYFQNEAQLEKSRLLSDRFSAERPKGSFSTLEIQRTEQGDSAMYLCASSLGGTTEAFFGQGTRLTVV.

With respect to this clone: Possible read error: a much larger clone is one base away. The CDR3 does not end in the conserved phenylalanine or tryptophan, so this is likely a read error. The V and J genes are TRBV20-1 and TRBJ2-7, with D unclear. The CDR3 is 11 amino acids. The germline CDR1 and CDR2 sequences are DFQATT and SNEGSKA (reference sequence). The V end lost 3 bases, the J end lost 3 bases, and 6 bases lay between the germline ends. The CDR3 DNA follows: TGCAGTGCTAGTGTAGGCTACGAGCAGTACCTC. The encoded protein is CSASVGYEQYL.

This clone was seen a few times. The chain couples TRBV28 to TRBJ2-3, with D perhaps TRBD1 or TRBD2 (5 bases each). This CDR3 has 14 amino acids. The germline V gene has CDR1 MDHEN and CDR2 SYDVKM. Trimming shortened V by 2 bases and J by 6 bases, and 12 bases separated the two germline ends. The CDR3 coding sequence is TGTGCCAGCAGTTTAATAGGGGAGACGGATACGCAGTATTTT. This translates into CASSLIGETDTQYF.

The CDR3 reads CASSASGGSPRNEQFF. CDR3 sequence (DNA): TGTGCCAGCAGTGCCAGCGGCGGGAGTCCCCGTAATGAGCAGTTCTTC. The rearrangement links TRBV2 to TRBJ2-1; TRBD2 agrees at 7 bases. V was clipped by 4 bases and J by 7 bases; unmatched bases: 13. Germline CDR1 SNHLY, CDR2 FYNNEI. The CDR3 loop spans 16 amino acids.

This clone is labeled as medium-sized. CDR3 sequence reads: CASSPWSDTGELFF. In DNA form, the CDR3 reads TGTGCCAGTAGCCCTTGGTCGGACACCGGGGAGCTGTTTTTT. This chain joins TRBV19 and TRBJ2-2; no firm D call. The V end was cut by 6 bases, the J end by 3 bases, with 11 bases between. Looked up from germline, CDR1 is LNHDA and CDR2 is SQIVND (reference sequence). The CDR3 spans 14 residues.

V gene TRBV10-1 combines with J gene TRBJ2-3, with D unresolved. V was shortened by 0 bases and J by 0 bases, with 10 bases between the two germline ends. Germline V gene lookup returns CDR1 WNHNN and CDR2 SYGVQD (reference sequence). This CDR3 has 16 amino acids. CDR3 sequence (DNA): TGCGCCAGCAGTGAGTCGTTAACCAGTAGCACAGATACGCAGTATTTT. Protein product: CASSESLTSSTDTQYF.

The chain links TRBV20-1 to TRBJ1-2, with 8 bases that match TRBD1. Germline lookup yields CDR1 DFQATT and CDR2 SNEGSKA (reference sequence). The CDR3 loop spans 17 amino acids. V dropped 8 bases and J dropped 7; count of bases not matched to a gene: 24. CDR3 nucleotide sequence: TGCAGTTCTCCCGAAAGGCCAGGGGGCGCCTCTTTCTCTGGCTACACCTTC. This gives the protein CSSPERPGGASFSGYTF.

This clone was counted ten times or more. V is TRBV7-2 and J is TRBJ1-2, with a tentative D call TRBD1 (6 bases). Trimming pared 2 bases from V and 2 bases from J, leaving 9 bases between. Looked up from germline, CDR1 is SGHTA and CDR2 is FQGNSA. The CDR3 runs 14 residues. CDR3: CASSLSTGNYGYTF. The CDR3 DNA reads as TGTGCCAGCAGCTTATCTACAGGGAACTATGGCTACACCTTC.

This clone was observed a handful of times. The V call is TRBV10-1, the J call TRBJ2-1; the match to TRBD1 covers 11 bases. V was clipped by 6 bases and J by 6 bases; unmatched bases: 4. This CDR3 region has 14 residues. Germline CDR1 is WNHNN and CDR2 is SYGVQD (reference sequence). CDR3 residues: CASRPGQGVNEQFF. CDR3 bases: TGCGCCAGCAGACCGGGACAGGGGGTCAATGAGCAGTTCTTC.

This clone counts as medium-sized (0.01 to 0.1%). The rearrangement uses TRBV10-1 and TRBJ2-5; possibly TRBD2 for D (5 bases). V was pared by 0 bases and J by 10 bases, with 9 bases between. CDR3 length equals 12 residues. CDR1 is WNHNN and CDR2 is SYGVQD in the germline V gene (reference sequence). The CDR3 bases are TGCGCCAGCAGTGAGTCGGGAGTTATCCAGTACTTC. It codes for CASSESGVIQYF.

This clone was counted a few times. This chain joins TRBV5-6 and TRBJ2-7, with 10 nucleotides matching TRBD2. Germline loops: CDR1 SGHDT, CDR2 YYEEEE. With 1 base clipped from V and 4 bases from J, the junction kept 11 bases outside the gene matches. This CDR3 region has 17 residues. The CDR3 DNA follows: TGTGCCAGCAGCTTGAGGTCCCGAGCGGGGGGGCGATACGAGCAGTACTTC. It yields the protein CASSLRSRAGGRYEQYF.

This clone was detected many times. This may stem from a read error, because a much larger clone lies one nucleotide away. The chain combines TRBV27 with TRBJ2-3; the D gene could be TRBD1 or TRBD2 (5 bases each). V lost 0 bases, J lost 8 bases, and 12 bases lay in between. There are 14 residues in the CDR3. Germline-derived CDR1 and CDR2 are MNHEY and SMNVEV (reference sequence). The CDR3 DNA reads TGTGCCAGCAGTTTATCCCCAGGGACGGGTACGCAGTATTTT. Translation gives CASSLSPGTGTQYF.

This clone was found many times. The V and J genes are TRBV5-1 and TRBJ1-1, with 7 bases aligning to TRBD1. V lost 0 bases, J lost 3 bases, and 5 bases stayed unmatched. This CDR3 is 15 amino acids long. The germline gives CDR1 SGHRS, CDR2 YFSETQ. Written as DNA, the CDR3 is TGCGCCAGCAGCTTGGTGGACAGGCTAGACACTGAAGCTTTCTTT. Its protein is CASSLVDRLDTEAFF.

This clone was counted a few times. The V and J genes are TRBV28 and TRBJ1-4; 9 positions match TRBD1. CDR3 size: 15 residues. The germline V gene has CDR1 MDHEN and CDR2 SYDVKM. With V trimmed by 6 bases and J by 5 bases, 7 bases remained unmatched. The CDR3 nucleotides are TGTGCCAGCAGGCACCCCGGGACAGGGAATGAAAAACTGTTTTTT. Amino acid sequence: CASRHPGTGNEKLFF.

This rearrangement joins TRBV6-5 to TRBJ2-2; D remains unclear. Trimming shortened V by 3 bases and J by 4 bases, and 6 bases separated the two germline ends. The germline gives CDR1 MNHEY, CDR2 SVGAGI. This CDR3 contains 13 residues. The CDR3 DNA sequence: TGTGCCAGCAGTTATGGCAGCACCGGGGAGCTGTTTTTT. This sequence encodes CASSYGSTGELFF.

This clone qualifies as medium-sized. This sequence joins TRBV25-1 and TRBJ2-1; D unclear. This CDR3 region has 14 residues. Germline assignment: CDR1 MGHDK and CDR2 SYGVNS. V was shortened by 1 base and J by 7 bases, with 11 bases between the two germline ends. Here the CDR3 DNA reads TGTGCCAGCAGTGAATCGGGCTCCCAAAATGAGCAGTTCTTC. It yields the protein CASSESGSQNEQFF.